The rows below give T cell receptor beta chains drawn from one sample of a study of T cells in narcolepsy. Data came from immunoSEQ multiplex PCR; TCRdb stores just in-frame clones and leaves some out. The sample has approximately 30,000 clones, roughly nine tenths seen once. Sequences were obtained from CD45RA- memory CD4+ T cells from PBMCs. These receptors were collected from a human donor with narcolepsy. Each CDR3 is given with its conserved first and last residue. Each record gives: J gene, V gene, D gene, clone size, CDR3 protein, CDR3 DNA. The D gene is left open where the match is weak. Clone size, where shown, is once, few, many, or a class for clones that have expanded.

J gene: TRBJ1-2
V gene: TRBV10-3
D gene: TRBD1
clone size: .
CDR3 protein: CAISESDRGYGYTF
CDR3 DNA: TGTGCCATCAGTGAGTCCGACAGGGGCTATGGCTACACCTTC

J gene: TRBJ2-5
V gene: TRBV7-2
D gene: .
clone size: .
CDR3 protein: CASTRGGPGQETQYF
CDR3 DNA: TGTGCCAGCACCCGAGGAGGGCCGGGTCAAGAGACCCAGTACTTC

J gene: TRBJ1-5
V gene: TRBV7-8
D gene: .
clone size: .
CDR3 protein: CASSFIDSNQPQHF
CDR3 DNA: TGTGCCAGCAGCTTCATAGATAGCAATCAGCCCCAGCATTTT

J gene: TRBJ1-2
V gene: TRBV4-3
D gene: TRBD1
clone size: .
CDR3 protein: CASSLGTAQNYGYTF
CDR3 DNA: TGCGCCAGCAGCCTGGGGACAGCCCAAAACTATGGCTACACCTTC

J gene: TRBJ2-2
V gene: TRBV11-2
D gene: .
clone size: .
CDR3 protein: CASSLSGGRTGELFF
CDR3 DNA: TGTGCCAGCAGCTTGTCCGGGGGCCGGACCGGGGAGCTGTTTTTT

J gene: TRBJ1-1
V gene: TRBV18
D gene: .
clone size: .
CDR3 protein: CASSPYTGSDTEAFF
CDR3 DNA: TGTGCCAGCTCACCTTACACAGGGTCCGACACTGAAGCTTTCTTT

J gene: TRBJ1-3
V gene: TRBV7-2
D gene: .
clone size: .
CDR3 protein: CASSLYNSGNTIYF
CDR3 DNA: TGTGCCAGCAGCCTCTATAACTCTGGAAACACCATATATTTT

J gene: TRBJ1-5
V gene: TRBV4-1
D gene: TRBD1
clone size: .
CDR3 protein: CASSPPDRGSNQPQHF
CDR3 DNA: TGCGCCAGCAGCCCCCCCGACAGGGGTAGCAATCAGCCCCAGCATTTT

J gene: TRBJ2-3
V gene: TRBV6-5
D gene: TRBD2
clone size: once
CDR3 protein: CASSTGLAATDTQYF
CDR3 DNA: TGTGCCAGCAGTACGGGACTAGCTGCGACAGATACGCAGTATTTT

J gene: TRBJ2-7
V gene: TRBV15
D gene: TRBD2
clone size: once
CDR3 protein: CATSRGDAGDEQYF
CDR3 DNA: TGTGCCACCAGCAGAGGAGATGCGGGGGACGAGCAGTACTTC

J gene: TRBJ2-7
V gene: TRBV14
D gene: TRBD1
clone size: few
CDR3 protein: CASSQTGQARYF
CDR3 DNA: TGTGCCAGCAGCCAAACCGGACAGGCTCGGTACTTC

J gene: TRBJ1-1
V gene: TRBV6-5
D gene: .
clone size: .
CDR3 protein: CASSYSVAGLGTEAFF
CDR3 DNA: TGTGCCAGCAGTTACTCCGTCGCGGGGTTGGGGACTGAAGCTTTCTTT

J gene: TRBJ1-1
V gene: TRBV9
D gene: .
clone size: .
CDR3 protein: CASSATLFTEAFF
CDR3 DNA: TGTGCCAGCAGCGCTACCCTTTTCACTGAAGCTTTCTTT

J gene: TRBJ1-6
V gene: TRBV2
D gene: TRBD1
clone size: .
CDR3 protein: CASSPGTGGSGNSPLHF
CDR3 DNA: TGTGCCAGCAGTCCCGGGACAGGGGGCTCGGGTAATTCACCCCTCCACTTT

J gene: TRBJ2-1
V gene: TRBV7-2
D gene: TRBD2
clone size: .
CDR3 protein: CASSRSSGGDEQFF
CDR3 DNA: TGTGCCAGCAGCCGCAGCTCGGGGGGTGATGAGCAGTTCTTC

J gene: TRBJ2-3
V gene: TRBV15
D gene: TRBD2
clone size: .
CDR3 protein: CATSRDMRTSGATDTQYF
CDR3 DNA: TGTGCCACCAGCAGAGATATGAGGACTAGCGGGGCAACAGATACGCAGTATTTT

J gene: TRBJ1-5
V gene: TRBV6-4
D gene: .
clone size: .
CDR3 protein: CASSDSHFRGPQHF
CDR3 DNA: TGTGCCAGCAGTGACTCTCACTTTCGAGGGCCCCAGCATTTT

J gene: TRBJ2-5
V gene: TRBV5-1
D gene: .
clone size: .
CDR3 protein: CASSLAGDRETQYF
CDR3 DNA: TGCGCCAGCAGCTTGGCGGGGGACAGAGAGACCCAGTACTTC

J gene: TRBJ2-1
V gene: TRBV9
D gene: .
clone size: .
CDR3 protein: CASSVGWSDSYNEQFF
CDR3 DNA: TGTGCCAGCAGCGTAGGTTGGTCTGATTCCTACAATGAGCAGTTCTTC

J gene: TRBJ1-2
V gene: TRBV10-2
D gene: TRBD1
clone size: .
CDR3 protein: CASSEDRGSGYTF
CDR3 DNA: TGCGCCAGCAGTGAGGACAGGGGAAGTGGCTACACCTTC

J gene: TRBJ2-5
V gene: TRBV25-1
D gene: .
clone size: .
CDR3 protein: CASSDGRIQETQYF
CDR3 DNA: TGTGCCAGCAGTGACGGACGGATACAAGAGACCCAGTACTTC

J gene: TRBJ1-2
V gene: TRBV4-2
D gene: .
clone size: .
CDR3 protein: CASSQETYGYTF
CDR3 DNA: TGTGCCAGCAGCCAAGAGACCTATGGCTACACCTTC

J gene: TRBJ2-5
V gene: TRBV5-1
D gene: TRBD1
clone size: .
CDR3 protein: CASSTDRGETQYF
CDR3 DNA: TGCGCCAGCAGCACTGACAGGGGTGAGACCCAGTACTTC

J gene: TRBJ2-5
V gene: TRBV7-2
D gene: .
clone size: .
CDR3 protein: CASSLLAFETQYF
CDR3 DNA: TGTGCCAGCAGCTTGCTAGCGTTTGAGACCCAGTACTTC

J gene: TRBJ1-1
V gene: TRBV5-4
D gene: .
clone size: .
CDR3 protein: CASSLDPRGTEAFF
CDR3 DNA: TGTGCCAGCAGCTTGGATCCCCGGGGCACTGAAGCTTTCTTT

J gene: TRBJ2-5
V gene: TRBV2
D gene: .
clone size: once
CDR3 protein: CASRAPGPRGETQYF
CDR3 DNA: TGTGCCAGCAGGGCCCCCGGACCAAGGGGAGAGACCCAGTACTTC

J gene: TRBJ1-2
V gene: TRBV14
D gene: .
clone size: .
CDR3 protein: CASSQGRKNPSYGYTF
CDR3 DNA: TGTGCCAGCAGCCAAGGAAGAAAGAATCCCTCCTATGGCTACACCTTC

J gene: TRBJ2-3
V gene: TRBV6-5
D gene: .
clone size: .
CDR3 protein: CASRRGNTDTQYF
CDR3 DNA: TGTGCCAGCAGACGGGGGAACACAGATACGCAGTATTTT

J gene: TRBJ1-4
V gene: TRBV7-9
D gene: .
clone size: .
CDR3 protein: CASSQAGSQQKLFF
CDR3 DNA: TGTGCCAGCAGCCAGGCGGGGTCCCAGCAAAAACTGTTTTTT

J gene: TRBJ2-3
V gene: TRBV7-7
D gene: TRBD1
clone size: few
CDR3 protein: CASSSGTGSTDTQYF
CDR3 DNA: TGTGCCAGCAGCTCAGGGACAGGTAGCACAGATACGCAGTATTTT

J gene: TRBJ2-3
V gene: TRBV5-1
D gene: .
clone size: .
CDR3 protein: CASSLEVGASTDTQYF
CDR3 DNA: TGCGCCAGCAGCTTGGAGGTGGGGGCTAGCACAGATACGCAGTATTTT

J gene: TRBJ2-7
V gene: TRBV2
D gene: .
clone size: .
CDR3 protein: CASSEVGGRTYEQYF
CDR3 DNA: TGTGCCAGCAGTGAAGTTGGGGGGCGTACCTACGAGCAGTACTTC

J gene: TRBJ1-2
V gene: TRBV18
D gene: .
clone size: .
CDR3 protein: CASQNRAGYGYTF
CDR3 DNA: TGTGCCAGCCAGAACAGGGCGGGCTATGGCTACACCTTC

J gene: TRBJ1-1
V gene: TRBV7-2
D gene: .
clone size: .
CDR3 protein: CASSLANTGPGKAFF
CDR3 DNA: TGTGCCAGCAGCTTAGCAAACACCGGACCAGGAAAGGCTTTCTTT

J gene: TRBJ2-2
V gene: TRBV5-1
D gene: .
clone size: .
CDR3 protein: CASSSGSSTGELFF
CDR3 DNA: TGCGCCAGCAGCTCCGGGTCGTCCACCGGGGAGCTGTTTTTT

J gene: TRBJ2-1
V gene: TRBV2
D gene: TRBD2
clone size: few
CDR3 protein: CASSRTSGGGSEQFF
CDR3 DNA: TGTGCCAGCAGCCGGACTAGCGGGGGGGGTAGTGAGCAGTTCTTC

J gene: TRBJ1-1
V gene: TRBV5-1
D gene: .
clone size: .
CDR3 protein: CASSFGSLNTEAFF
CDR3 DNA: TGCGCCAGCAGCTTTGGCAGCTTGAACACTGAAGCTTTCTTT

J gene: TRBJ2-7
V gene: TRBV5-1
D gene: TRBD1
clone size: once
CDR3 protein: CASSLATGLSYEQYF
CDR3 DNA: TGCGCCAGCAGCTTGGCGACAGGGCTCTCCTACGAGCAGTACTTC

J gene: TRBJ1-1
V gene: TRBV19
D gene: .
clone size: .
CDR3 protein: CAIQALIQNTEAFF
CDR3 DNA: TGTGCCATCCAAGCACTGATACAGAACACTGAAGCTTTCTTT

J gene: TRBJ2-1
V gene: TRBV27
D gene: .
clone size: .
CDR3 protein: CASSWAVSSYNEQFF
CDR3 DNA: TGTGCCAGCAGTTGGGCCGTGAGCTCCTACAATGAGCAGTTCTTC

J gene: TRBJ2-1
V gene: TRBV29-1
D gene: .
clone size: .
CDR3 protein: CSVDRAYNEQFF
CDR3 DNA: TGCAGCGTTGATAGGGCTTACAATGAGCAGTTCTTC

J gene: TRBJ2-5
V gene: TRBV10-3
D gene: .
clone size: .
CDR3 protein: CAISAGTPQETQYF
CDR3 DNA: TGTGCCATCAGCGCCGGGACTCCGCAAGAGACCCAGTACTTC

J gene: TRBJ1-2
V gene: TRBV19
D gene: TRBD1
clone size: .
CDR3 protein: CASSMVQGTSNYGYTF
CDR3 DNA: TGTGCCAGTAGTATGGTACAGGGGACTTCTAACTATGGCTACACCTTC

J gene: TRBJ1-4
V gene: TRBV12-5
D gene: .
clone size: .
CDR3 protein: CASGLGRDEKLFF
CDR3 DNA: TGTGCTAGTGGTTTGGGCAGGGATGAAAAACTGTTTTTT

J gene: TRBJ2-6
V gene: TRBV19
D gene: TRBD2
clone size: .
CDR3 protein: CASSVAGAGANVLTF
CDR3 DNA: TGTGCCAGTTCCGTGGCGGGGGCTGGGGCCAACGTCCTGACTTTC

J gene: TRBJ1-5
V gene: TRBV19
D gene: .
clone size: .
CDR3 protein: CASSPQRDEQPQHF
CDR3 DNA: TGTGCCAGTAGTCCCCAAAGGGATGAACAGCCCCAGCATTTT

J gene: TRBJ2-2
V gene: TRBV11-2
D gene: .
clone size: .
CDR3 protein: CASSSQRVVTGELFF
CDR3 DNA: TGTGCCAGCAGCTCTCAGCGGGTTGTCACCGGGGAGCTGTTTTTT

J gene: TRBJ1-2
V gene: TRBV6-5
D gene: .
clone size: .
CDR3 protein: CASSHDAYYGYTF
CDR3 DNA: TGTGCCAGCAGCCACGACGCATACTATGGCTACACCTTC

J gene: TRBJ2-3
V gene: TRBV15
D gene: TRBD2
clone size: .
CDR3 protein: CATSRNYGTSGGPSTDTQYF
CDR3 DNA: TGTGCCACCAGCAGAAATTACGGAACTAGCGGGGGGCCTAGCACAGATACGCAGTATTTT

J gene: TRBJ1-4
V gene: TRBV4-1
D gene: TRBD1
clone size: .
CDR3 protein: CASSQIQGREKLFF
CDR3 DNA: TGCGCCAGCAGCCAAATACAGGGGCGGGAAAAACTGTTTTTT

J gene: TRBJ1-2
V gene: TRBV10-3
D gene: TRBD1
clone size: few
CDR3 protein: CAISDRGYTF
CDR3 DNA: TGTGCCATCAGTGACAGGGGGTACACCTTC

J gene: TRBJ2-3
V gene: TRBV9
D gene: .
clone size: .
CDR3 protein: CASSVEQGRTDTQYF
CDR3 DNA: TGTGCCAGCAGCGTTGAACAGGGTCGCACAGATACGCAGTATTTT

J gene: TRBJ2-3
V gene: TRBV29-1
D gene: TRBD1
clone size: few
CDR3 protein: CSGDRGGTDTQYF
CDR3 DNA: TGCAGCGGGGACAGGGGGGGCACAGATACGCAGTATTTT